The next 4 T cell receptor beta chains were all read from a single sample in a study of molecular identifiers for immune sequencing clone quantification. One entry per CDR3 protein results from TCRdb running MiXCR on the PCR reads. This sample has approximately 680,000 distinct CDR3 sequences, with around 25% found just once. Specimen: naive CD8+ T cells from blood, with Jurkat cell RNA spiked in. Subset noted: FACS-sorted CD8+CD4-CCR7+CD45RA+ naive T cells. The receptor set was obtained from a human donor in good health. Some libraries in this study had Jurkat cell RNA spiked in.

This clonotype has at least ten counts. This sequence joins TRBV25-1 and TRBJ1-1, with D unresolved. Looked up from germline, CDR1 is MGHDK and CDR2 is SYGVNS. CDR3 size: 15 residues. Between the trimmed V and J ends, which lost 2 bases and 3 bases, there was a span of 13 bases. The CDR3 region has the DNA TGTGCCAGCAGTGAAACGGTAGGGATGGACACTGAAGCTTTCTTT. As protein: CASSETVGMDTEAFF.

The rearrangement links TRBV28 to TRBJ1-6; tentatively, D is TRBD1 (5 bases). In germline, CDR1 is MDHEN, CDR2 SYDVKM. The CDR3 contains 16 residues. Trimming removed 5 bases from V and 4 bases from J, with 15 bases in between. Here the CDR3 reads CASSPTPGPYNSPLHF. The DNA for the CDR3 is TGTGCCAGCAGTCCGACCCCGGGACCTTATAATTCACCCCTCCACTTT. Drawing the rest from reference TRBV28 and TRBJ1-6, the complete variable domain is DVKVTQSSRYLVKRTGEKVFLECVQDMDHENMFWYRQDPGLGLRLIYFSYDVKMKEKGDIPEGYSVSREKKERFSLILESASTNQTSMYLCASSPTPGPYNSPLHFGNGTRLTVT.

A word on this clonotype: With a much larger clone just one base away, this may be a read error. V usage is TRBV12-3 or TRBV12-4 and J usage is TRBJ1-5, with D perhaps matching TRBD1 (6 bases). The V gene lost 4 bases and the J gene lost 3 bases, with 10 bases spanning the gap. The CDR3 runs to 14 residues. The CDR3 DNA sequence: TGTGCCAGCAGTTCGGGGGACAACAATCAGCCCCAGCATTTT. This codes for CASSSGDNNQPQHF.

Note on this clonotype: This may stem from a read error, because a much larger clone lies one nucleotide away. The chain recombines TRBV7-2 with TRBJ2-2; D may be TRBD2 (7 bases). The CDR3 covers 15 residues. Trimming shortened V by 5 bases and J by 7 bases, and 17 bases separated the two germline ends. In germline, CDR1 is SGHTA, CDR2 FQGNSA. The CDR3 here is CASSPSQRGGGELFF. The CDR3 DNA is TGTGCCAGCAGCCCATCCCAGAGGGGGGGCGGGGAGCTGTTTTTT.